Listed here are 27 T cell receptor beta chains from one sample, sequenced in a study of blood T cell repertoires in COVID-19 (dated by TCRdb to 2018 to 2021). Library preparation used the immunoSEQ multiplex PCR assay. TCRdb mirrors the immuneACCESS table, restricted to in-frame sequences. Some clones are absent from its copies; in checked studies, under half trace to an unresolved V gene, and the reason for the others is unknown. This sample lists 140,000 to 150,000 clones; about 87% were detected once. 2.5% of the sample belongs to the ten largest clones. Input material: peripheral blood. The receptors originated from a human donor with COVID-19, enrolled during active disease. The donor label of this sample is uncertain.

The chain carries TRBV27 and TRBJ1-3; tentatively, D is TRBD1 (5 bases). The CDR3 has 14 residues. Trimming stripped 2 bases from V and 8 bases from J, with 13 bases between. Germline V gene sequence: CDR1 MNHEY, CDR2 SMNVEV (reference sequence). CDR3 region: CASSLRGKGDTIYF. The CDR3 bases are TGTGCCAGCAGTTTACGGGGGAAAGGGGACACCATATATTTT.

The chain recombines TRBV13 with TRBJ2-7; 9 bases are shared with TRBD1. Germline V gene lookup returns CDR1 PRHDT and CDR2 FYEKMQ (reference sequence). V trimming: 5 bases; J trimming: 5 bases; junction bases outside the gene matches: 13. The CDR3 totals 16 residues. CDR3: CASSPRQRGQGHEQYF. The CDR3 DNA sequence: TGTGCCAGCAGCCCCCGCCAGAGGGGACAGGGTCACGAGCAGTACTTC.

A single count supports this clone. The chain combines TRBV5-1 with TRBJ2-3; D might be TRBD1 (5 bases). Trimming cost V 0 bases and J 0 bases, with 8 bases left between them. Germline loops: CDR1 SGHRS, CDR2 YFSETQ. The CDR3 totals 15 residues. CDR3 region: CASSLAPGSTDTQYF. The CDR3 nucleotides are TGCGCCAGCAGCTTGGCCCCAGGGAGCACAGATACGCAGTATTTT.

The CDR3 is CASSPRLAGTAGDTQYF. The DNA of the CDR3 is TGCGCCAGCAGCCCCCGACTAGCGGGGACCGCGGGCGATACGCAGTATTTT. The chain carries TRBV5-1 and TRBJ2-3, with 11 bases that match TRBD2. Losses at the gene ends were 4 bases for V and 6 bases for J; bases not matched to a gene: 13. The germline CDR1 and CDR2 sequences are SGHRS and YFSETQ. The CDR3 extends over 17 amino acids. The whole variable domain, remainder taken from reference TRBV5-1 and TRBJ2-3, is KAGVTQTPRYLIKTRGQQVTLSCSPISGHRSVSWYQQTPGQGLQFLFEYFSETQRNKGNFPGRFSGRQFSNSRSEMNVSTLELGDSALYLCASSPRLAGTAGDTQYFGPGTRLTVL.

This chain connects TRBV6-5 to TRBJ1-2; 9 bases match TRBD1. The CDR3 runs to 14 residues. After removal of 4 bases from V and 1 base from J, the junction contained 1 base not matched to a gene. The germline CDR1 and CDR2 sequences are MNHEY and SVGAGI. The CDR3 reads CASSWDRVNYGYTF. The CDR3 coding sequence is TGTGCCAGCAGTTGGGACAGGGTTAACTATGGCTACACCTTC.

This clone has only one observation. Sequence at one end of the junction differs from germline and may be a read error. Other DNA sequences within the sample encode an identical CDR3. The gene calls are TRBV13 and TRBJ1-1, with D possibly TRBD1 on 6 matching bases. CDR3 length equals 15 residues. Germline V gene lookup returns CDR1 PRHDT and CDR2 FYEKMQ (reference sequence). CDR3 coding DNA: TGCGCCCCCAGCTTAGGGGGACCGGGGGGGACTGAAGCTTTCTTT. This translates into CAPSLGGPGGTEAFF.

This chain uses TRBV7-3 with TRBJ1-2, with 7 nucleotides matching TRBD1. The CDR3 has 14 amino acids. Germline values: CDR1 SGHTA, CDR2 FQGTGA. The trim removed 0 bases at V and 6 bases at J, leaving 4 bases unmatched. As DNA, the CDR3 is TGTGCCAGCAGCTTAACAGGGGGCGCGGATGGCTACACCTTC. Its protein product is CASSLTGGADGYTF.

This clone was seen more than once but under ten times. The chain uses TRBV18 and TRBJ1-5, with TRBD1 matching 10 bases. This CDR3 region has 17 residues. V trimming: 3 bases; J trimming: 6 bases; junction bases outside the gene matches: 11. Germline-derived CDR1 and CDR2 are KGHSH and LQKENI. The CDR3 region has the DNA TGTGCCAGCTCACCCACGGATGGACAGGGGGGGGGTCAGCCCCAGCATTTT. Protein: CASSPTDGQGGGQPQHF. The variable domain in full, with the rest retrieved from reference TRBV18 and TRBJ1-5, is NAGVMQNPRHLVRRRGQEARLRCSPMKGHSHVYWYRQLPEEGLKFMVYLQKENIIDESGMPKERFSAEFPKEGPSILRIQQVVRGDSAAYFCASSPTDGQGGGQPQHFGDGTRLSIL.

The chain carries TRBV6-5 and TRBJ2-7; D is unresolved. The V gene lost 4 bases and the J gene lost 3 bases, with 4 bases spanning the gap. The CDR3 contains 11 residues. Germline V gene sequence: CDR1 MNHEY, CDR2 SVGAGI. The CDR3 nucleotides are TGTGCCAGCAGTTTCCTCTACGAGCAGTACTTC. Encoded protein: CASSFLYEQYF.

The chain combines TRBV19 with TRBJ1-2; D is unclear. Trimming shortened V by 6 bases and J by 5 bases, and 13 bases separated the two germline ends. This CDR3 has 13 amino acids. Germline values: CDR1 LNHDA, CDR2 SQIVND (reference sequence). The CDR3 loop reads CASSEDSRYGYTF. In DNA form, the CDR3 reads TGTGCCAGTAGCGAGGATTCTAGGTATGGCTACACCTTC. Full variable domain (outside the CDR3, taken from reference TRBV19 and TRBJ1-2): DGGITQSPKYLFRKEGQNVTLSCEQNLNHDAMYWYRQDPGQGLRLIYYSQIVNDFQKGDIAEGYSVSREKKESFPLTVTSAQKNPTAFYLCASSEDSRYGYTFGSGTRLTVV.

The rearrangement joins TRBV19 to TRBJ2-2, with D possibly TRBD2 on 6 matching bases. The CDR3 is 15 amino acids. Trimming removed 3 bases from V and 5 bases from J, with 13 bases in between. Germline CDR1 is LNHDA and CDR2 is SQIVND (reference sequence). The CDR3 sequence: CASSMPFRGTGELFF. The CDR3 coding sequence is TGTGCCAGTAGTATGCCGTTTCGGGGGACCGGGGAGCTGTTTTTT.

For the CDR3, the DNA is TGTGCCAGCACCGCGGGCCATATGGAGGGCTACACCTTC. Its protein product is CASTAGHMEGYTF. This rearrangement joins TRBV28 to TRBJ1-2; D ambiguous. V was cut by 7 bases and J by 8 bases, with 17 bases left in between. This CDR3 has 13 amino acids. Per germline, CDR1 MDHEN and CDR2 SYDVKM.

For the CDR3, the DNA is TGTGCCAGCAGTCTCGGGACAGGGAACACTGAAGCTTTCTTT. It specifies CASSLGTGNTEAFF. The J gene is TRBJ1-1, the V gene TRBV6-5, with TRBD1 matching 8 bases. V lost 5 bases to trimming and J lost 1 base; unmatched junction nucleotides: 3. Per the germline V gene, CDR1 is MNHEY and CDR2 is SVGAGI. The CDR3 runs to 14 residues.

This clone was detected a few times. The V call is TRBV6-5, the J call TRBJ2-5; 9 nucleotides agree with TRBD2. After removal of 7 bases from V and 3 bases from J, the junction contained 3 bases not matched to a gene. CDR3 length equals 13 residues. Germline V gene sequence: CDR1 MNHEY, CDR2 SVGAGI. The CDR3 protein is CASKTSGEETQYF. DNA of the CDR3: TGTGCCAGCAAGACTAGCGGAGAAGAGACCCAGTACTTC.

The rearrangement joins TRBV14 to TRBJ2-3, with 11 bases fitting TRBD2. The V gene end was trimmed by 2 bases and the J gene end by 3 bases; junction bases not matched to a gene: 4. Germline CDR1 is SGHDN and CDR2 is FVKESK. The CDR3 loop spans 16 amino acids. In DNA form, the CDR3 reads TGTGCCAGCAGCCAACTACTAGCGGGGGATACAGATACGCAGTATTTT. Protein: CASSQLLAGDTDTQYF.

The chain links TRBV25-1 to TRBJ1-4; no clear D. V lost 0 bases and J lost 8, with 16 bases in between. The CDR3 runs to 16 residues. CDR1 is MGHDK, CDR2 SYGVNS, per germline. This chain's CDR3 is CASSEYNPGMDEKLFF. The CDR3 nucleotides are TGTGCCAGCAGTGAATATAACCCGGGGATGGACGAAAAACTGTTTTTT.

This chain links TRBV2 with TRBJ2-7; D is ambiguous. The CDR3 sequence is 11 residues long. V was clipped by 6 bases and J by 2 bases, with 5 bases between them. The germline V gene has CDR1 SNHLY and CDR2 FYNNEI. For the CDR3, the DNA is TGTGCCAGCAGACAAACCTACGAGCAGTACTTC. Protein product: CASRQTYEQYF.

The rearrangement links TRBV20-1 to TRBJ2-1, with 7 nucleotides matching TRBD2. Germline V gene lookup returns CDR1 DFQATT and CDR2 SNEGSKA (reference sequence). The CDR3 is made up of 11 amino acids. Trimming took 5 bases from V and 13 from J; bases not matched to a gene: 8. The CDR3 bases are TGCAGTGCTCCAAGACTAGCCGGACAGTTCTTC. It codes for CSAPRLAGQFF.

The gene calls are TRBV4-2 and TRBJ1-4; possible D gene TRBD1, 6 bases. This CDR3 comprises 17 residues. Germline V lookup: CDR1 LGHNA, CDR2 YNFKEQ. Trimming pared 4 bases from V and 0 bases from J, leaving 15 bases between. CDR3 bases: TGTGCCAGCAGCCCCCAGGGGCCCTCGGCAACTAATGAAAAACTGTTTTTT. Translation: CASSPQGPSATNEKLFF.

The rearrangement links TRBV5-4 to TRBJ1-2, with a weak D call TRBD1 (6 bases). The CDR3 is made up of 14 amino acids. The V end lost 4 bases, the J end lost 1 base, and 11 bases lay between the germline ends. Germline V lookup: CDR1 SGHNT, CDR2 YYREEE (reference sequence). CDR3 loop: CASSPGQLNYGYTF. CDR3 DNA sequence: TGTGCCAGCAGCCCTGGACAGCTTAACTATGGCTACACCTTC. The variable domain in full, completed from reference TRBV5-4 and TRBJ1-2, reads ETGVTQSPTHLIKTRGQQVTLRCSSQSGHNTVSWYQQALGQGPQFIFQYYREEENGRGNFPPRFSGLQFPNYSSELNVNALELDDSALYLCASSPGQLNYGYTFGSGTRLTVV.

There are a few counts of this clone. Compared with germline, one end of the junction differs, possibly owing to a read error. This chain links TRBV7-3 with TRBJ1-5; 7 bases match TRBD1. Germline assignment: CDR1 SGHTA and CDR2 FQGTGA. This CDR3 comprises 12 residues. CDR3 sequence (DNA): TGTGCCAGCAGCACGAGGGACAGAGCATTGTATTTT. Its protein is CASSTRDRALYF.

The rearrangement uses TRBV4-1 and TRBJ1-1, with D maybe TRBD1 (5 bases). Germline CDR1 reads MGHRA; CDR2 reads YSYEKL. The CDR3 is 14 amino acids. Trimming left V 1 base short and J 5 bases short, with 11 bases between. The CDR3 region is CASSQGGAGTEAFF. Here the CDR3 DNA reads TGCGCCAGCAGCCAAGGTGGGGCGGGGACTGAAGCTTTCTTT.

The CDR3 reads CASSYTSGRADEQFF. The CDR3 DNA follows: TGTGCCAGCAGTTACACAAGCGGGAGGGCCGATGAGCAGTTCTTC. The chain joins TRBV6-5 to TRBJ2-1; 10 bases line up with TRBD2. Trimming took 2 bases from V and 8 from J; bases not matched to a gene: 6. This CDR3 is built from 15 residues. Germline CDR1 is MNHEY and CDR2 is SVGAGI.

V gene TRBV5-4 combines with J gene TRBJ1-2, with no clear D. V lost 2 bases and J 7 bases, leaving 9 bases between the germline ends. In germline, CDR1 is SGHNT, CDR2 YYREEE (reference sequence). The CDR3 is 12 residues long. The chain's CDR3 is CASSFGEGGYTF. The DNA for the CDR3 is TGTGCCAGCAGCTTTGGAGAGGGTGGCTACACCTTC. Together with reference TRBV5-4 and TRBJ1-2, the CDR3 gives the full variable domain: ETGVTQSPTHLIKTRGQQVTLRCSSQSGHNTVSWYQQALGQGPQFIFQYYREEENGRGNFPPRFSGLQFPNYSSELNVNALELDDSALYLCASSFGEGGYTFGSGTRLTVV.

A single count supports this clone. This rearrangement joins TRBV19 to TRBJ1-1, with 8 bases aligning to TRBD1. V dropped 6 bases and J dropped 4; count of bases not matched to a gene: 7. Per germline, CDR1 LNHDA and CDR2 SQIVND (reference sequence). This CDR3 spans 14 amino acids. In DNA form, the CDR3 reads TGTGCCAGTAGCCCTCGACAGGGGTTCACTGAAGCTTTCTTT. Residues: CASSPRQGFTEAFF.

As for this clone: At one of its ends the junction is not consistent with the germline gene, which may arise from a read error. The chain joins TRBV18 to TRBJ1-6, with 7 bases identical to TRBD1. The CDR3 runs 16 residues. Germline-derived CDR1 and CDR2 are KGHSH and LQKENI. The CDR3 DNA is TGTGCCAGCTCACCACCGGACAGGTCCTTTAATTCACCCCTCCACTTT. It specifies CASSPPDRSFNSPLHF. Combining the CDR3 with reference TRBV18 and TRBJ1-6 gives the whole variable domain NAGVMQNPRHLVRRRGQEARLRCSPMKGHSHVYWYRQLPEEGLKFMVYLQKENIIDESGMPKERFSAEFPKEGPSILRIQQVVRGDSAAYFCASSPPDRSFNSPLHFGNGTRLTVT.

The CDR3 DNA is TGTGCCAGCAGCTTGGACCCGGCAGGGTGGATAGGTAACACTGAAGCTTTCTTT. Translated: CASSLDPAGWIGNTEAFF. The V call is TRBV11-2, the J call TRBJ1-1; the D gene is possibly TRBD1 (5 bases). This CDR3 has 18 amino acids. Germline CDR1 SGHAT, CDR2 FQNNGV. Deletions cut 3 bases from V and 2 bases from J, with 22 bases between.